This T cell receptor (beta chain) was obtained from a study of CD8+CD57+ T cells in acquired aplastic anemia. Study as a whole: Sorted CD4+ and CD8+ cells gave an average of around 3.3 ug of DNA. An average of about 9.8 million reads for CD4+ cells was obtained from healthy donors. Study-wide results and caveats: Patients shared about 30 CD8+ CDR3 sequences with controls. The CD8+ Simpson's diversity of patients and controls was not significantly different.

Germline lookup yields CDR1 SEHNR and CDR2 FQNEAQ (reference sequence). The CDR3 covers 15 residues. V dropped 1 base and J dropped 5; count of bases not matched to a gene: 0. Concerning this clonotype: Antigen: not known.

Genomic DNA provided the template from which TCR beta VDJ and CDR3 profiles were obtained. TCRdb redid the calling of the reads with MiXCR, one entry per CDR3 protein. The repertoire holds 86,000 or so distinct CDR3 sequences, with 40% to 55% as singletons. V is TRBV7-9 and J is TRBJ2-7; TRBD2 matches at 15 bases. Sample: sorted CD4+, CD8+, or CD8+CD57+ T cells (not recorded which) from PBMCs. This clonotype originated in a human donor in good health, serving as a control. The CDR3, as DNA: TGTGCCAGCAGCTTAGGGACTAGCGGGAGGGACGAGCAGTACTTC. Translating gives CASSLGTSGRDEQYF. Variable domain in full (rest from reference TRBV7-9 and TRBJ2-7): DTGVSQNPRHKITKRGQNVTFRCDPISEHNRLYWYRQTLGQGPEFLTYFQNEAQLEKSRLLSDRFSAERPKGSFSTLEIQRTEQGDSAMYLCASSLGTSGRDEQYFGPGTRLTVT.